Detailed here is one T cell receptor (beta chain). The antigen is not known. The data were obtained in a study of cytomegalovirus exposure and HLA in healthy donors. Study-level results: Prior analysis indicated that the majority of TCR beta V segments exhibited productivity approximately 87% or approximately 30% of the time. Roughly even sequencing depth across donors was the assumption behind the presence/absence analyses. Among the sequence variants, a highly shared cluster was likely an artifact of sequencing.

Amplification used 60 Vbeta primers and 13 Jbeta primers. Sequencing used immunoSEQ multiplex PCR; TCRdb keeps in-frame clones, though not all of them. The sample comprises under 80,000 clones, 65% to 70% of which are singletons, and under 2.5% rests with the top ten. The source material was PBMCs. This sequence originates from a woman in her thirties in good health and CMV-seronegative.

In DNA, the CDR3 is TGTGCCAGCAGCACCGGGACAGGGGTGTACGAGCAGTACTTC. Residues: CASSTGTGVYEQYF. This sequence joins TRBV9 and TRBJ2-7; TRBD1 matches 10 bases. This CDR3 region has 14 residues. The V segment lost 4 bases and the J segment 4 bases; nucleotides outside the gene matches: 5. Germline V gene sequence: CDR1 SGDLS, CDR2 YYNGEE.